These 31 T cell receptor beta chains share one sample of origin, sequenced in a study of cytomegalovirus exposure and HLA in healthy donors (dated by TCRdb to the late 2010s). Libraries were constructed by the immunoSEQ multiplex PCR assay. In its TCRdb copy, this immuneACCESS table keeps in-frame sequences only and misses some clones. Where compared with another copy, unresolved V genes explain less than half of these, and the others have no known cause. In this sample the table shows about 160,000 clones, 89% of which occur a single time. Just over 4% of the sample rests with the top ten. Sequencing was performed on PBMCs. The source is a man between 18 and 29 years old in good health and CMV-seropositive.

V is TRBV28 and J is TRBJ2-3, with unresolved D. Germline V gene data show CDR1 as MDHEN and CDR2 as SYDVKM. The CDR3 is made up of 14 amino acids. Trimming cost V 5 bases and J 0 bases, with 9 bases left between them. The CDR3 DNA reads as TGTGCCAGCAGTCCTCGACTTAGCACAGATACGCAGTATTTT. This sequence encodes CASSPRLSTDTQYF. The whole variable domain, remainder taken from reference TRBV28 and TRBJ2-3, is DVKVTQSSRYLVKRTGEKVFLECVQDMDHENMFWYRQDPGLGLRLIYFSYDVKMKEKGDIPEGYSVSREKKERFSLILESASTNQTSMYLCASSPRLSTDTQYFGPGTRLTVL.

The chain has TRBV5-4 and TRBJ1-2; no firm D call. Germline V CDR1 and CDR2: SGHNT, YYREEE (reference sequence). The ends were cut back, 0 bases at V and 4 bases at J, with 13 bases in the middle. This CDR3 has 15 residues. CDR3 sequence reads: CASSLAAARGYGYTF. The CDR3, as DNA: TGTGCCAGCAGCTTGGCGGCGGCTCGGGGCTATGGCTACACCTTC. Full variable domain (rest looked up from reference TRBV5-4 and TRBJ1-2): ETGVTQSPTHLIKTRGQQVTLRCSSQSGHNTVSWYQQALGQGPQFIFQYYREEENGRGNFPPRFSGLQFPNYSSELNVNALELDDSALYLCASSLAAARGYGYTFGSGTRLTVV.

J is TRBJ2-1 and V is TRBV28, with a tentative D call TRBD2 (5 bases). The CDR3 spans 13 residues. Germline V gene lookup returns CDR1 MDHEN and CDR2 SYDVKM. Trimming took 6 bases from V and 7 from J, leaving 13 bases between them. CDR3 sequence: CASRQKRENEQFF. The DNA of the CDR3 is TGTGCCAGCAGACAAAAACGGGAAAATGAGCAGTTCTTC.

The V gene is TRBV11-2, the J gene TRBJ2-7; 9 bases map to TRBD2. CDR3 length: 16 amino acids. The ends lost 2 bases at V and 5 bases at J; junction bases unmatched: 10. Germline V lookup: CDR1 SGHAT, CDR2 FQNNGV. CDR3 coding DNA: TGTGCCAGCAGCTTATTCTTGGCGGGAGGGTACCACGAGCAGTACTTC. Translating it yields CASSLFLAGGYHEQYF.

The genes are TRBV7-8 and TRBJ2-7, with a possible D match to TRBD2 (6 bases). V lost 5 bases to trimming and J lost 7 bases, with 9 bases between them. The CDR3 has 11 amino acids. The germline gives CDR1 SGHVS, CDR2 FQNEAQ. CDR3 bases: TGTGCCAGCAGCCCCGGACTAGAGCAGTACTTC. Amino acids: CASSPGLEQYF.

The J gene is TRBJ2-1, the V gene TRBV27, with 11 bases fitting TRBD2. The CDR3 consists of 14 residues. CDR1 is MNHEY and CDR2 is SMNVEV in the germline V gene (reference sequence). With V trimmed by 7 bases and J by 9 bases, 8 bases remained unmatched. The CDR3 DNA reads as TGTGCCAGCAAACTAGCGGGAGAATGGGGTGAGCAGTTCTTC. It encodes CASKLAGEWGEQFF.

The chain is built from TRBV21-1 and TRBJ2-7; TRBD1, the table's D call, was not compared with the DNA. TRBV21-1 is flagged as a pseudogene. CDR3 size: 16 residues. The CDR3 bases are TGTGCCAGCAGCGCTGGGGGACAGTTCGTATTTCACGAGCAGTACTTC. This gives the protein CASSAGGQFVFHEQYF.

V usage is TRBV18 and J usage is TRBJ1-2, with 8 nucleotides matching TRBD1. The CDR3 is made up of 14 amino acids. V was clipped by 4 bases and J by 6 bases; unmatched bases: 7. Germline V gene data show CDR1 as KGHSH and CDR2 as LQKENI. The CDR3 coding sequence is TGTGCCAGCTCACACCTAGGACAGGGAGATGGCTACACCTTC. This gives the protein CASSHLGQGDGYTF.

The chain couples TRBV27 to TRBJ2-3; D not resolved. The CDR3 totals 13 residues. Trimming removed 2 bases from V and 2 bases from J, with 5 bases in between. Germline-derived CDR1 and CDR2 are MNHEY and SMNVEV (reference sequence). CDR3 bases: TGTGCCAGCAGTTTAAGCTACACAGATACGCAGTATTTT. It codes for CASSLSYTDTQYF.

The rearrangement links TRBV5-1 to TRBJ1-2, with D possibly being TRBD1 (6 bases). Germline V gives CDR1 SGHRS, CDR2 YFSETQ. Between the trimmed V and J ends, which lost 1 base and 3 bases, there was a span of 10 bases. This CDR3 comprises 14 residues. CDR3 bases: TGCGCCAGCAGCTTGACAGGGATTGACTATGGCTACACCTTC. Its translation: CASSLTGIDYGYTF.

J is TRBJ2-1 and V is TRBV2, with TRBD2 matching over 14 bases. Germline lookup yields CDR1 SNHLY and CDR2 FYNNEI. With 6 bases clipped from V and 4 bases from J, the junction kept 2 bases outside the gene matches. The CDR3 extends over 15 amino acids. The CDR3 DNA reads TGTGCCAGCAGGGGACTAGCGGGAGATTACAATGAGCAGTTCTTC. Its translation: CASRGLAGDYNEQFF.

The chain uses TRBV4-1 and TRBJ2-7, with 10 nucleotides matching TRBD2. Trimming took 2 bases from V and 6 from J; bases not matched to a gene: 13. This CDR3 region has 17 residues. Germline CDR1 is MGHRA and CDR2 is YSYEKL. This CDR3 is CASSQTPTGTSETEQYF. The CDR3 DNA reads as TGCGCCAGCAGCCAAACCCCGACCGGGACTAGCGAGACCGAGCAGTACTTC.

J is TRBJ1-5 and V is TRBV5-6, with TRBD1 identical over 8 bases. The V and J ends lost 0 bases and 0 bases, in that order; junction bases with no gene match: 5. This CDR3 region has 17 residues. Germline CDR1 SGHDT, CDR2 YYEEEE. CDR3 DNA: TGTGCCAGCAGCTTGGATATGACAGGGGATAGCAATCAGCCCCAGCATTTT. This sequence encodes CASSLDMTGDSNQPQHF.

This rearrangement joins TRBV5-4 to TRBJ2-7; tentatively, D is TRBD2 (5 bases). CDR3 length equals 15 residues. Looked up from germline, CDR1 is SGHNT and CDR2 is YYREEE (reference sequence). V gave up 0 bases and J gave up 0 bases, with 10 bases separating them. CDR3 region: CASSLVSGTSYEQYF. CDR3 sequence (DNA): TGTGCCAGCAGCTTGGTTTCGGGAACCTCCTACGAGCAGTACTTC.

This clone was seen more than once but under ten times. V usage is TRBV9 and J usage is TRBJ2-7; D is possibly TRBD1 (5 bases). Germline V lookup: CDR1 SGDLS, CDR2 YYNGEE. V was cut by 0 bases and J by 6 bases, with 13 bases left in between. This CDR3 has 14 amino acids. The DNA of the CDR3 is TGTGCCAGCAGCGTAGGCGCAGGGCTTGGCGAGCAGTACTTC. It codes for CASSVGAGLGEQYF.

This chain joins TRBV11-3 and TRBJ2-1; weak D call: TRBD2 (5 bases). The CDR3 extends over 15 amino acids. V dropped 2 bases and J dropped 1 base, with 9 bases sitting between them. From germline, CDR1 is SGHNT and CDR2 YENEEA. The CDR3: CASSLFSGSYNEQFF. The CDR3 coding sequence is TGTGCCAGCAGCTTATTCAGCGGATCCTACAATGAGCAGTTCTTC.

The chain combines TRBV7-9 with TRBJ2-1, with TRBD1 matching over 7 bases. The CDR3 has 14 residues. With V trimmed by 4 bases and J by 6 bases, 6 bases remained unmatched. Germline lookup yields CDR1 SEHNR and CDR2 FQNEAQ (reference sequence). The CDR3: CASSSIGQVNEQFF. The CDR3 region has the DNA TGTGCCAGCAGCTCAATAGGACAGGTCAATGAGCAGTTCTTC.

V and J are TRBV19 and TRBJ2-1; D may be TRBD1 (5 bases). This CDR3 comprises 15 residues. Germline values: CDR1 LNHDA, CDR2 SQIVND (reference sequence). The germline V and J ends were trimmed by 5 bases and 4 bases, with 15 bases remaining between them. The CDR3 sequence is CASSPRTFRYNEQFF. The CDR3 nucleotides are TGTGCCAGTAGTCCCCGGACATTCCGTTACAATGAGCAGTTCTTC.

The CDR3 reads CASSQDPTGMNTEAFF. The CDR3 nucleotides are TGTGCCAGCAGCCAAGACCCGACAGGAATGAACACTGAAGCTTTCTTT. The chain is built from TRBV4-2 and TRBJ1-1; tentatively, D is TRBD1 (6 bases). The CDR3 totals 16 residues. From germline, CDR1 is LGHNA and CDR2 YNFKEQ. V gave up 0 bases and J gave up 0 bases, with 11 bases separating them.

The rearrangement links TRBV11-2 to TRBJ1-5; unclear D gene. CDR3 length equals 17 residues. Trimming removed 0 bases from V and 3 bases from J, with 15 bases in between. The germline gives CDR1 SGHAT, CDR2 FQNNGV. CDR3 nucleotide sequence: TGTGCCAGCAGCTTAGACTATGGGCAGGACTTCAATCAGCCCCAGCATTTT. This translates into CASSLDYGQDFNQPQHF.

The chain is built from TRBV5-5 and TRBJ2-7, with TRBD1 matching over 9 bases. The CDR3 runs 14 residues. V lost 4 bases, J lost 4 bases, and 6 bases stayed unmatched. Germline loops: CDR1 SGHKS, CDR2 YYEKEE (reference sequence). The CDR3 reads CASSPGQGWYEQYF. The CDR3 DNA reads TGTGCCAGCAGCCCCGGACAGGGGTGGTACGAGCAGTACTTC.

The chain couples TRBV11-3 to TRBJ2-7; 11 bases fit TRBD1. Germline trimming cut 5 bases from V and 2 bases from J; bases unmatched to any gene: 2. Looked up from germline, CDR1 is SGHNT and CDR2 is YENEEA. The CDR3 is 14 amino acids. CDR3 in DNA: TGTGCCAGCAGCCTGGGACAGGGGGCCTACGAGCAGTACTTC. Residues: CASSLGQGAYEQYF.

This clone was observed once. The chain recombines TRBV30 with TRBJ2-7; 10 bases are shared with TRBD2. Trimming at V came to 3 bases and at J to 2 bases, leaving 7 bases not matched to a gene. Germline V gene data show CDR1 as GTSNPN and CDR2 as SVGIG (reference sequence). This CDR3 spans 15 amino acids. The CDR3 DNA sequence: TGTGCCTGGAGGCCCCGAAGCGGGAGGGCCTACGAGCAGTACTTC. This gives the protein CAWRPRSGRAYEQYF.

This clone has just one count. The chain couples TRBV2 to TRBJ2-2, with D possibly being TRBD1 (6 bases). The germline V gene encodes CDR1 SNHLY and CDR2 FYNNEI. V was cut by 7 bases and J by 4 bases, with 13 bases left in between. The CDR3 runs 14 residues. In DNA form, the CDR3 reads TGTGCCAGCAAGGCAGGGGCCAGCACCGGGGAGCTGTTTTTT. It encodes CASKAGASTGELFF.

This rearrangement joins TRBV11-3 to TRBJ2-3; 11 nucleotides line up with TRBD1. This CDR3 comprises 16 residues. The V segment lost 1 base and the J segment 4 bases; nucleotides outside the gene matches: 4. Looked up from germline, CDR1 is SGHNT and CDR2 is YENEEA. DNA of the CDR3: TGTGCCAGCAGCTTAGCAGGGACAGGGGGTTCAGATACGCAGTATTTT. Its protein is CASSLAGTGGSDTQYF.

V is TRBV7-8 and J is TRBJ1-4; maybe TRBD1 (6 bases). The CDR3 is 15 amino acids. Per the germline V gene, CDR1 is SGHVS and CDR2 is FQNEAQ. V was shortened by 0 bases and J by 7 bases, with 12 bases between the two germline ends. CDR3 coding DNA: TGTGCCAGCAGCTTAGCAGGGGGTATAGGTGAAAAACTGTTTTTT. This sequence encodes CASSLAGGIGEKLFF.

The CDR3 loop reads CASRGGTGSYEQYF. The DNA of the CDR3 is TGTGCCAGCAGGGGCGGGACAGGGTCCTACGAGCAGTACTTC. The genes are TRBV6-1 and TRBJ2-7; 9 nucleotides line up with TRBD1. Germline V lookup: CDR1 MNHNS, CDR2 SASEGT. V trimming: 6 bases; J trimming: 1 base; junction bases outside the gene matches: 4. This CDR3 is 14 amino acids long.

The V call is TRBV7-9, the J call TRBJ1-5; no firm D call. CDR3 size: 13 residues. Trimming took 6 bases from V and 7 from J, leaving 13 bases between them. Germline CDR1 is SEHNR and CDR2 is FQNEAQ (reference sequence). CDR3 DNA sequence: TGTGCCAGCAGTCCCGTTGGGAGGCAGCCCCAGCATTTT. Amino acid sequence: CASSPVGRQPQHF.

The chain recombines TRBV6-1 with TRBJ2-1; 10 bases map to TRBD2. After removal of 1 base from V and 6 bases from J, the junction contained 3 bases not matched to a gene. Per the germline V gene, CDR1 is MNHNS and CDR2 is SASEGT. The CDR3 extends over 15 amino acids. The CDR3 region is CASSEEAGGPNEQFF. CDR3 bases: TGTGCCAGCAGTGAAGAAGCGGGAGGGCCCAATGAGCAGTTCTTC.

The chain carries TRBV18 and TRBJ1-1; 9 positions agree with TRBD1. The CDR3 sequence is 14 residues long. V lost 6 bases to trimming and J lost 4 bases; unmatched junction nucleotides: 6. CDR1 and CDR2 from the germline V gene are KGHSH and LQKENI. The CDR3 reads CASSPGQGFTEAFF. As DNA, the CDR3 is TGTGCCAGCTCGCCGGGACAGGGTTTCACTGAAGCTTTCTTT.

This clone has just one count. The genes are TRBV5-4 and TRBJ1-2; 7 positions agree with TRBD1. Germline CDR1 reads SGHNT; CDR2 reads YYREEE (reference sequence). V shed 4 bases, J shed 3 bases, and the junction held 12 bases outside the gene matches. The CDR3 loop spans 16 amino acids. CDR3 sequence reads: CASSGELRDSDYGYTF. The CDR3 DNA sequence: TGTGCCAGCAGCGGGGAACTACGGGACAGTGACTATGGCTACACCTTC.